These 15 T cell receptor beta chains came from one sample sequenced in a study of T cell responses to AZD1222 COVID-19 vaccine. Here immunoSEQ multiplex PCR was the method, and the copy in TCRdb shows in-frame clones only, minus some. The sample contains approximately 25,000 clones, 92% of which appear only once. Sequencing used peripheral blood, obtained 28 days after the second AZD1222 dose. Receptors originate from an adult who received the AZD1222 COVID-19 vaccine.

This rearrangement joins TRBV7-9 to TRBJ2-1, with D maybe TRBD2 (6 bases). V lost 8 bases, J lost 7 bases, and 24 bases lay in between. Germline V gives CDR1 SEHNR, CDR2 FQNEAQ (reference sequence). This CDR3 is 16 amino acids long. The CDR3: CASPSPDGSNRNEQFF. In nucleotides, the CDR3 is TGTGCCAGCCCCTCTCCGGACGGGAGTAACAGGAATGAGCAGTTCTTC. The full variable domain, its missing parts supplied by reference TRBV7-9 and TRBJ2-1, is DTGVSQNPRHKITKRGQNVTFRCDPISEHNRLYWYRQTLGQGPEFLTYFQNEAQLEKSRLLSDRFSAERPKGSFSTLEIQRTEQGDSAMYLCASPSPDGSNRNEQFFGPGTRLTVL.

The CDR3 sequence is CASSKPGTGFEKLFF. CDR3 nucleotides: TGTGCCAGCAGTAAACCCGGGACAGGGTTCGAAAAACTGTTTTTT. The gene calls are TRBV28 and TRBJ1-4; 9 bases fit TRBD1. Germline V gene data show CDR1 as MDHEN and CDR2 as SYDVKM. With 5 bases clipped from V and 8 bases from J, the junction kept 9 bases outside the gene matches. The CDR3 length is 15 residues.

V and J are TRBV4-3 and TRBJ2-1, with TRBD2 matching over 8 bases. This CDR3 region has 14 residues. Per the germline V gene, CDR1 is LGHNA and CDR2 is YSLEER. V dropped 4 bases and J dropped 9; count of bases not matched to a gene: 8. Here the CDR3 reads CASSRVTSDGEQFF. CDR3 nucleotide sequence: TGCGCCAGCAGCCGAGTGACTAGCGACGGTGAGCAGTTCTTC.

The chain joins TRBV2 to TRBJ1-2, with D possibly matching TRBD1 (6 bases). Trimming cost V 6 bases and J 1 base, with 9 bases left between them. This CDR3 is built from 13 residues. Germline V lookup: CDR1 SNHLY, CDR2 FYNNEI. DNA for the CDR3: TGTGCCAGCAGGGACAGCGGTAACTATGGCTACACCTTC. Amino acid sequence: CASRDSGNYGYTF.

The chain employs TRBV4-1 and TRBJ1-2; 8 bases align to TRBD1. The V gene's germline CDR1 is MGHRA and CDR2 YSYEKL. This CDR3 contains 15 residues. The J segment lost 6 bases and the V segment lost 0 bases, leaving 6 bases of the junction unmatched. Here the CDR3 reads CASSQEAGGADGYTF. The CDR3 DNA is TGCGCCAGCAGCCAAGAGGCAGGGGGCGCTGATGGCTACACCTTC.

The CDR3 here is CASSLPGSQSPLHF. The CDR3 DNA reads as TGTGCCAGCAGCCTCCCAGGGTCGCAATCACCCCTCCACTTT. The chain has TRBV11-2 and TRBJ1-6, with a possible D match to TRBD1 (5 bases). V lost 5 bases and J lost 10, with 15 bases in between. The length of the CDR3 is 14 residues. CDR1 and CDR2 (germline): SGHAT, FQNNGV.

The CDR3 loop reads CASSLVVSSNQPQHF. CDR3 in DNA: TGTGCCAGCAGCTTAGTAGTTTCGAGCAATCAGCCCCAGCATTTT. The chain carries TRBV7-2 and TRBJ1-5; D gene ambiguous. The CDR3 sequence is 15 residues long. Trimming removed 1 base from V and 1 base from J, with 8 bases in between. CDR1 and CDR2 from the germline V gene are SGHTA and FQGNSA. Full variable domain (outside the CDR3, taken from reference TRBV7-2 and TRBJ1-5): GAGVSQSPSNKVTEKGKDVELRCDPISGHTALYWYRQSLGQGLEFLIYFQGNSAPDKSGLPSDRFSAERTGGSVSTLTIQRTQQEDSAVYLCASSLVVSSNQPQHFGDGTRLSIL.

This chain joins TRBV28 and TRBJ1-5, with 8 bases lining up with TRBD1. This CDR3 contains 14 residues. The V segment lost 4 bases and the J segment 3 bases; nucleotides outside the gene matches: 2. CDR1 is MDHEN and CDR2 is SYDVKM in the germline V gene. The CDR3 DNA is TGTGCCAGCAGTTCAGGGGGCTACAATCAGCCCCAGCATTTT. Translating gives CASSSGGYNQPQHF.

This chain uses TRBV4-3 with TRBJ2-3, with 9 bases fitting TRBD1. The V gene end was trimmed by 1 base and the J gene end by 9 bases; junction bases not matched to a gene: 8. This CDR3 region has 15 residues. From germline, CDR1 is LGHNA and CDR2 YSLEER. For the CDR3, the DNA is TGCGCCAGCAGCCAAGCCGGGACAGGGTGGGGCACGCAGTATTTT. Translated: CASSQAGTGWGTQYF.

The CDR3 protein is CASSLGGQGDQPQHF. CDR3 nucleotides: TGTGCCAGCAGCTTGGGGGGACAGGGAGATCAGCCCCAGCATTTT. The chain combines TRBV5-4 with TRBJ1-5; 9 bases map to TRBD1. The trim removed 0 bases at V and 5 bases at J, leaving 3 bases unmatched. Germline V gives CDR1 SGHNT, CDR2 YYREEE (reference sequence). CDR3 length equals 15 residues.

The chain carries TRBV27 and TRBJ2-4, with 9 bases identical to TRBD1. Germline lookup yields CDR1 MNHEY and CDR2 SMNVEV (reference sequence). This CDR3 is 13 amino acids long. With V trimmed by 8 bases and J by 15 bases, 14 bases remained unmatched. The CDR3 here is CASGKGQGISVYF. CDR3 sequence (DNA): TGTGCCAGCGGGAAAGGACAGGGGATTTCTGTGTACTTC.

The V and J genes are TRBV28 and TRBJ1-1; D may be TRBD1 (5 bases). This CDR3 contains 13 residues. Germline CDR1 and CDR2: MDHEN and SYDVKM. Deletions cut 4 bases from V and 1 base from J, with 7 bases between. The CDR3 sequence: CASSWGTNTEAFF. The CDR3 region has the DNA TGTGCCAGCAGTTGGGGGACGAACACTGAAGCTTTCTTT.

This CDR3 reads CASSPGPPTSGNTIYF. The CDR3 DNA is TGCGCCAGCAGTCCAGGGCCCCCGACCTCTGGAAACACCATATATTTT. The chain employs TRBV10-2 and TRBJ1-3, with D possibly TRBD1 on 5 matching bases. This CDR3 is built from 16 residues. Trimming shortened V by 5 bases and J by 0 bases, and 14 bases separated the two germline ends. Germline CDR1 WSHSY, CDR2 SAAADI.

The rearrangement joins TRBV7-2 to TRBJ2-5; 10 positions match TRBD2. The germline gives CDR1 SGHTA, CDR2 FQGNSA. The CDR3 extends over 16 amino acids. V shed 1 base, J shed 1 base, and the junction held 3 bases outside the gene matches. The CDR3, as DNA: TGTGCCAGCAGCTTAGGGTGGACTAGCGGCCAAGAGACCCAGTACTTC. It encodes CASSLGWTSGQETQYF.

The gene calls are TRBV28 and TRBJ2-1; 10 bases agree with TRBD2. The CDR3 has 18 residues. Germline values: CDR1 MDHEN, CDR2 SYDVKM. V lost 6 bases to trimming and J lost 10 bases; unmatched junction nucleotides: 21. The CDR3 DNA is TGTGCCAGCAGCTCCCTCTCTCTAGCGGGAGTAACGAGGGGCGAGCAGTTCTTC. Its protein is CASSSLSLAGVTRGEQFF.